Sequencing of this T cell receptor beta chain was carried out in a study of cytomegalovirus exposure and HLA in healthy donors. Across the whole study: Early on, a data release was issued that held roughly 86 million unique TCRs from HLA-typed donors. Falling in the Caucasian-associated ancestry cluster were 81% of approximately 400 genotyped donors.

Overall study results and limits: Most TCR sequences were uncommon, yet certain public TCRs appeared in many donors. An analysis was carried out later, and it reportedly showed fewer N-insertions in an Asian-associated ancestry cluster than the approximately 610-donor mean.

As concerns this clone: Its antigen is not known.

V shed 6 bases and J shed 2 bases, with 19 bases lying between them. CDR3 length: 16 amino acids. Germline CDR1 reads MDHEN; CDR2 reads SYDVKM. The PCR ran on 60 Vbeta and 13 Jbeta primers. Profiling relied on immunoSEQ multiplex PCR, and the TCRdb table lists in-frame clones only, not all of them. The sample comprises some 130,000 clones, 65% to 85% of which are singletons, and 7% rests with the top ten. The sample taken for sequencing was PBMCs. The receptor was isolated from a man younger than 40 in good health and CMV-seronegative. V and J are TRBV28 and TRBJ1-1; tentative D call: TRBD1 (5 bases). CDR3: CASRSYETAINTEAFF. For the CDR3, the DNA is TGTGCCAGCAGGAGTTACGAGACAGCCATAAACACTGAAGCTTTCTTT.